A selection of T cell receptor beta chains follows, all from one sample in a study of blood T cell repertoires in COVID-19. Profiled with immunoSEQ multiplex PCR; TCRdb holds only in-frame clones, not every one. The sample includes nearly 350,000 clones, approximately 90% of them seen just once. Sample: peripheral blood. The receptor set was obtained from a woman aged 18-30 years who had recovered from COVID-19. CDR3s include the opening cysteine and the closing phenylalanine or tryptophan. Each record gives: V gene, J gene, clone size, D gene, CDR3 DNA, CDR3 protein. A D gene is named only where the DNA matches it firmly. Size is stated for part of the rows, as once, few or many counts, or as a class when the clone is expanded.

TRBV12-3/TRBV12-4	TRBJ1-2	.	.	TGTGCCAGCAGCTCCCCAGGTAGAGGCTACACCTTC	CASSSPGRGYTF
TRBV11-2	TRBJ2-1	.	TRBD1	TGTGCCAGCAGCTCCGGACAGGGGGCGTTAATGGACAATGAGCAGTTCTTC	CASSSGQGALMDNEQFF
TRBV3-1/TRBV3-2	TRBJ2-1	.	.	TGTGCCAGCGGCCGTAACTCCTACAATGAGCAGTTCTTC	CASGRNSYNEQFF
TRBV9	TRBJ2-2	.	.	TGTGCCAGCAGCGACCGGACTGGCGGGGAGCTGTTTTTT	CASSDRTGGELFF
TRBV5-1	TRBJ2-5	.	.	TGCGCCAGCAGCTTAGGGGTGAAAGAGACCCAGTACTTC	CASSLGVKETQYF
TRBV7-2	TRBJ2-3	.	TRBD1	TGTGCCAGCAGCTTAGTTTTGCCAGGGGGCGATACGCAGTATTTT	CASSLVLPGGDTQYF
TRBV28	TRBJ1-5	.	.	TGTGCCAGCAGTCCACAGGGTACCAGCAATCAGCCCCAGCATTTT	CASSPQGTSNQPQHF
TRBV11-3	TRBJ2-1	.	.	TGTGCCAGCAGCCCGGCGGGAAGGTGGAGCTCCTACAATGAGCAGTTCTTC	CASSPAGRWSSYNEQFF
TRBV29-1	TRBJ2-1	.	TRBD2	TGCAGCGCCCCTGGAGGGACTAGCGGGAGATACAATGAGCAGTTCTTC	CSAPGGTSGRYNEQFF
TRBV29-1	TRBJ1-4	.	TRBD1	TGCAGCGTCGCCGGACAGGGTCACGCGGCGGATGAAAAACTGTTTTTT	CSVAGQGHAADEKLFF
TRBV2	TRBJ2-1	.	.	TGTGCCAGCAGTGCCAGGGTCGTAGGGTTCTTC	CASSARVVGFF
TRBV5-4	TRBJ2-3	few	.	TGTGCCACCTGGGGGGAGTTGCAAGATACGCAGTATTTT	CATWGELQDTQYF
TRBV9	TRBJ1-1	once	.	TGTGCCAGCAGCCCCCGGGTACGGATGAACACTGAAGCTTTCTTT	CASSPRVRMNTEAFF
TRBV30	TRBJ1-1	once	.	TGTGCCTGGAGACCCAGTTCGAACACTGAAGCTTTCTTT	CAWRPSSNTEAFF
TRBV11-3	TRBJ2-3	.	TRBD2	TGTGCCAGCAGCCCTAGGGAGAGAGCGGGAGCCGCAGATACGCAGTATTTT	CASSPRERAGAADTQYF
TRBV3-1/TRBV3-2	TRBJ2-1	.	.	TGTGCCAGCAGCCAACGAGGGGGAGGGCTGAATGAGCAGTTCTTC	CASSQRGGGLNEQFF
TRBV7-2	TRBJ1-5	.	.	TGTGCCAGCAGCTTAGTCCAAAATCAGCCCCAGCATTTT	CASSLVQNQPQHF
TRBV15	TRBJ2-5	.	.	TGTGCCACCAGCCGATTAGCGGTCCAAGAGACCCAGTACTTC	CATSRLAVQETQYF
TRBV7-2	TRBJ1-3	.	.	TGTGCCAGCACCTTGAGGGGACACCGAGGGTCGGACACCATATATTTT	CASTLRGHRGSDTIYF
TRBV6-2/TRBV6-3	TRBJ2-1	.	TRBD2	TGTGCCAGCAGTTTAAAGACCGGGACTACCACGTTCTTC	CASSLKTGTTTFF
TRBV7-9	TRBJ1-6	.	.	TGTGCCAGCAGCCTGGGGGGAAATTCACCCCTCCACTTT	CASSLGGNSPLHF
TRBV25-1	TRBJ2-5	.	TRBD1	TGTGCCAGCAGTGTTCGCACCTTTACAGGGGATAAAGAGACCCAGTACTTC	CASSVRTFTGDKETQYF
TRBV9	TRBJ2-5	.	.	TGTGCCAGCAGCAAACCCAGGGGGGTCGAGACCCAGTACTTC	CASSKPRGVETQYF
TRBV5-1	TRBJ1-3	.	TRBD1	TGCGCCAGCAGCTTGGACACGGGACAGGGAAACACCATATATTTT	CASSLDTGQGNTIYF